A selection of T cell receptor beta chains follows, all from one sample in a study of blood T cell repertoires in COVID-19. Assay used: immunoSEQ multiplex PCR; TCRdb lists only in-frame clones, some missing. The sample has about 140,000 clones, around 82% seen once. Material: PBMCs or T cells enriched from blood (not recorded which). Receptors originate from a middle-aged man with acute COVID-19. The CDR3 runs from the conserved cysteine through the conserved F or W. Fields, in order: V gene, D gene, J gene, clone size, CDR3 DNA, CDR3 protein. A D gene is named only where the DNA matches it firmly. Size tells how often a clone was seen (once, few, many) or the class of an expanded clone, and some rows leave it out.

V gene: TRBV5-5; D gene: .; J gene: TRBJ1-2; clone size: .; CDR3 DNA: TGTGCCAGCAGCTTACTAGACGGATCTTATGGCTACACCTTC; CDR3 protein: CASSLLDGSYGYTF
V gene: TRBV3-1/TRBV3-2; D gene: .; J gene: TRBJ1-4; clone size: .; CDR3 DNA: TGTGCCAGCAGCCAAGCAGGCAGGGTGGATGTTCTGTTTTTT; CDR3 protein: CASSQAGRVDVLFF
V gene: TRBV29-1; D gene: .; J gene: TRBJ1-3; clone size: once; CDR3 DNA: TGCAGCGTTGGGGCAGAAGGAAACACCATATATTTT; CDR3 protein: CSVGAEGNTIYF
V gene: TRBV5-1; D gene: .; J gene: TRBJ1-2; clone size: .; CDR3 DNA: TGCGCCAGCAGCTTGGGCCGCAGCATAGCCTATGGCTACACCTTC; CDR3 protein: CASSLGRSIAYGYTF
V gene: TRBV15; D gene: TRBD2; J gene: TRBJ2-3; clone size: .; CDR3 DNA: TGTGCCACCAGCTCGACTAGCGGGGATGGAGGAGATACGCAGTATTTT; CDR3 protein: CATSSTSGDGGDTQYF
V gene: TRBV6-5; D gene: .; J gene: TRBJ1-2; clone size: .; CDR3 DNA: TGTGCCAGCAGTTACTCTACAGGCTTATATGGCTACACCTTC; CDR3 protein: CASSYSTGLYGYTF
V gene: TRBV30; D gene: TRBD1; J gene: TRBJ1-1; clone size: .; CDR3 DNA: TGTGCCTGGACTACGAGGTTGGGACAGGGACTTACTGAAGCTTTCTTT; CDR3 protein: CAWTTRLGQGLTEAFF
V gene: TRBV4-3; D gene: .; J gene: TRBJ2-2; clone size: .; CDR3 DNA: TGCGCCAGCAGCCAAGACCGGGACTGGGCCACCGGGGAGCTGTTTTTT; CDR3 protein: CASSQDRDWATGELFF
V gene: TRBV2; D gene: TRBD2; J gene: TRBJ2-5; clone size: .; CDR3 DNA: TGTGCCACCCGGGGGGAGGGGCCCCCGACCCAGTACTTC; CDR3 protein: CATRGEGPPTQYF
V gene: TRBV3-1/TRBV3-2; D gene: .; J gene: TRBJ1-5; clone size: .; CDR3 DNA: TGTGCCAGCAGCCAAGGCGGCAATCAGCCCCAGCATTTT; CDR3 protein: CASSQGGNQPQHF
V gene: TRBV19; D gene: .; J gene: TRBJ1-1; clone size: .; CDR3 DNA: TGTGCCAGTAACGGGGGGGCCTATATGAACACTGAAGCTTTCTTT; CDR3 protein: CASNGGAYMNTEAFF
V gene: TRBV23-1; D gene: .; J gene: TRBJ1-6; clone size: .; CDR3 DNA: TGCGCCAGCAGTCAATTTTTGGGTTGGGCGGGGGACTATAATTCACCCCTCCACTTT; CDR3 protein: CASSQFLGWAGDYNSPLHF
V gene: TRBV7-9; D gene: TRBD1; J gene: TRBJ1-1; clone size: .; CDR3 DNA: TGTGCCAGCAGCCCCCGACAGGGACTGGGTAGTACTGAAGCTTTCTTT; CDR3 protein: CASSPRQGLGSTEAFF
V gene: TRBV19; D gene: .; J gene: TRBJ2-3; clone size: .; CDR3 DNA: TGTGCCAGTAGTATAGATCTAACCGGGGCAGGGGGCACAGATACGCAGTATTTT; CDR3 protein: CASSIDLTGAGGTDTQYF
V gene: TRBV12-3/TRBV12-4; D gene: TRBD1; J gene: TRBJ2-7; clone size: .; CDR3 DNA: TGTGCCAGCAGTTTGACAGGGTCAAACGAGCAGTACTTC; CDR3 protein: CASSLTGSNEQYF
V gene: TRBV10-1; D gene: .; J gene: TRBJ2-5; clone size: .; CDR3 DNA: TGCGCCAGCAGTGTAGACAGCCCCAACAACCAAGAGACCCAGTACTTC; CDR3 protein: CASSVDSPNNQETQYF
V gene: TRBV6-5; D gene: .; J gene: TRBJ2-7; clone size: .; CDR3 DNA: TGTGCCAGCAGGGAGGGTGGCAAGGGCTACGAGCAGTACTTC; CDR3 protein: CASREGGKGYEQYF
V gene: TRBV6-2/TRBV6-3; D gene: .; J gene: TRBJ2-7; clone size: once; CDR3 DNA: TGTGCCAGCAGTTACGGTCTAGCTAGCTACGAGCAGTACTTC; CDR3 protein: CASSYGLASYEQYF
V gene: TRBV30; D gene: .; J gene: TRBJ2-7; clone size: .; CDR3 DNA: TGTGCCTGGAGCGGCCTAAAAGGAGCCTACGAGCAGTACTTC; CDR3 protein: CAWSGLKGAYEQYF
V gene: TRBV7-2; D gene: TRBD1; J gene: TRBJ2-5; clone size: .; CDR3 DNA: TGTGCCAGCAGCTTATCATCGACAGGGGAGACCCAGTACTTC; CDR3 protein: CASSLSSTGETQYF
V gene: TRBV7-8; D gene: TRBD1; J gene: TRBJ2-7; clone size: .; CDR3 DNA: TGTGCCAGCAGCTCCCAACAAGGGTCCCAGGGGGATTTCTACGAGCAGTACTTC; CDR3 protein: CASSSQQGSQGDFYEQYF